The 13 T cell receptor beta chains listed next were all sequenced from one sample in a study of blood T cell repertoires in COVID-19. The table came from immunoSEQ multiplex PCR; TCRdb's copy has only in-frame clones and leaves some out. The data contain some 80,000 clones, approximately 85% of them singletons. The specimen sequenced was peripheral blood. The receptors come from a man in his fifties or sixties with COVID-19, enrolled during active disease.

J is TRBJ2-1 and V is TRBV9; unclear D gene. The germline V gene encodes CDR1 SGDLS and CDR2 YYNGEE. V lost 0 bases, J lost 4 bases, and 5 bases lay in between. This CDR3 region has 13 residues. The CDR3 loop is CASSVDSYNEQFF. CDR3 DNA sequence: TGTGCCAGCAGCGTAGATTCTTACAATGAGCAGTTCTTC.

This chain uses TRBV3-1 (or the pseudogene TRBV3-2) with TRBJ1-2; 12 nucleotides match TRBD1. Germline loops: CDR1 LGHDT, CDR2 YNNKEL (reference sequence). Unmatched junction bases numbered 7, after V lost 0 bases and J lost 8 bases. This CDR3 has 16 amino acids. CDR3 bases: TGTGCCAGCAGCCAAGACCCGGGACAGGGGGCTTTCGGCTACACCTTC. Its translation: CASSQDPGQGAFGYTF.

This clone turned up a few times. The V gene is TRBV6-1, the J gene TRBJ1-6; maybe TRBD1 (5 bases). This CDR3 region has 16 residues. From germline, CDR1 is MNHNS and CDR2 SASEGT. V lost 2 bases and J lost 6, with 14 bases in between. CDR3 nucleotides: TGTGCCAGCAGTGAAAATGTGGGGAGGGGTAATTCACCCCTCCACTTT. It translates to CASSENVGRGNSPLHF.

This chain links TRBV30 with TRBJ1-5; a possible D gene is TRBD1 (5 bases). Germline loops: CDR1 GTSNPN, CDR2 SVGIG (reference sequence). V was cut by 4 bases and J by 1 base, with 23 bases left in between. The length of the CDR3 is 18 residues. CDR3 coding DNA: TGTGCCTGGACCCCGGGCCCGGGGGGGAGTCTAAGCAATCAGCCCCAGCATTTT. Its protein is CAWTPGPGGSLSNQPQHF.

The chain is built from TRBV6-6 and TRBJ1-1; 10 positions match TRBD1. Germline values: CDR1 MNHNY, CDR2 SVGAGI (reference sequence). V dropped 5 bases and J dropped 0; count of bases not matched to a gene: 12. The CDR3 contains 18 residues. The CDR3 spells CASSPGQGRRGMNTEAFF. CDR3 DNA sequence: TGTGCCAGCAGTCCGGGACAGGGGCGGAGGGGAATGAACACTGAAGCTTTCTTT.

V gene TRBV4-1 combines with J gene TRBJ1-4; 8 bases align to TRBD1. J lost 6 bases, V lost 3 bases, and 9 bases had no gene match. Germline CDR1 is MGHRA and CDR2 is YSYEKL. The CDR3 contains 16 residues. The CDR3 coding sequence is TGCGCCAGCAGCCAGGGACAGGCCGTCCGGGATGAAAAACTGTTTTTT. This sequence encodes CASSQGQAVRDEKLFF.

The chain links TRBV10-3 to TRBJ1-6; D might be TRBD1 (6 bases). This CDR3 is built from 15 residues. V lost 7 bases and J lost 7, with 17 bases in between. From germline, CDR1 is ENHRY and CDR2 SYGVKD. In DNA form, the CDR3 reads TGTGCCATCAATAGAGGGCAGGGGCGAAATTCACCCCTCCACTTT. Translating gives CAINRGQGRNSPLHF.

The chain joins TRBV19 to TRBJ1-4, with TRBD1 as a possible D gene (5 bases). Germline-derived CDR1 and CDR2 are LNHDA and SQIVND (reference sequence). CDR3 length: 15 amino acids. The germline V and J ends were trimmed by 6 bases and 7 bases, with 18 bases remaining between them. The CDR3 DNA reads as TGTGCCAGTAGCACCTTAGCTCAGGGCGGTGAAAAACTGTTTTTT. Amino acids: CASSTLAQGGEKLFF.

V gene TRBV27 combines with J gene TRBJ1-5; TRBD1 matches 7 bases. V lost 6 bases, J lost 4 bases, and 0 bases stayed unmatched. CDR1 is MNHEY and CDR2 is SMNVEV in the germline V gene (reference sequence). This CDR3 is built from 12 residues. In DNA form, the CDR3 reads TGTGCCAGCAGCAGGGGGAATCAGCCCCAGCATTTT. It yields the protein CASSRGNQPQHF.

The J gene is TRBJ1-4, the V gene TRBV6-1; tentatively, D is TRBD1 (5 bases). This CDR3 has 16 residues. CDR1 MNHNS and CDR2 SASEGT come from the germline V gene. Trimming took off 0 bases at V and 0 bases at J, with 8 bases between the two ends. CDR3 amino acids: CASSEARGSTNEKLFF. CDR3 DNA: TGTGCCAGCAGTGAAGCGCGGGGGTCAACTAATGAAAAACTGTTTTTT.

To note about this clone: Additional DNA sequences in this sample encode the identical CDR3. The J gene is TRBJ1-5, the V gene TRBV5-1, with D maybe TRBD1 (5 bases). Trimming took 2 bases from V and 5 from J, leaving 8 bases between them. CDR3 length: 13 residues. In germline, CDR1 is SGHRS, CDR2 YFSETQ. The CDR3 DNA reads as TGCGCCAGCAGCTTAGACAGAGATCAGCCCCAGCATTTT. It specifies CASSLDRDQPQHF.

The chain couples TRBV9 to TRBJ1-4, with D tentatively TRBD1 (5 bases). Deletions cut 0 bases from V and 10 bases from J, with 19 bases between. This CDR3 is built from 16 residues. Germline CDR1 SGDLS, CDR2 YYNGEE. CDR3 coding DNA: TGTGCCAGCAGCGTAGCCCCACAGGCCTCGGTTGGAAAACTGTTTTTT. It codes for CASSVAPQASVGKLFF.

This clone was detected a few times. CDR3 sequence (DNA): TGTGCCAGCAGTCCGGACAGGGTTTATAATTCACCCCTCCACTTT. Encoded protein: CASSPDRVYNSPLHF. The rearrangement links TRBV7-9 to TRBJ1-6, with 8 nucleotides matching TRBD1. J lost 4 bases, V lost 6 bases, and 5 bases had no gene match. CDR3 length: 15 amino acids. Looked up from germline, CDR1 is SEHNR and CDR2 is FQNEAQ (reference sequence).